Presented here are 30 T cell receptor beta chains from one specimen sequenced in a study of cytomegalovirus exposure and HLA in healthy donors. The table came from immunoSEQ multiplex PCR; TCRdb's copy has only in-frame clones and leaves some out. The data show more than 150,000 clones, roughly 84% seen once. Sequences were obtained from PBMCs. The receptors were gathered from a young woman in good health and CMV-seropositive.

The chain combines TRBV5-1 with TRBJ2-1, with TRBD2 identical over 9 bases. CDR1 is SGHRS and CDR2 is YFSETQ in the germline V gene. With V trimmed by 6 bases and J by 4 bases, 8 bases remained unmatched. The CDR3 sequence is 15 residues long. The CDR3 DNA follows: TGCGCCAGCAACCTAGGCGGGGGGGCGTACAATGAGCAGTTCTTC. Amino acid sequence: CASNLGGGAYNEQFF.

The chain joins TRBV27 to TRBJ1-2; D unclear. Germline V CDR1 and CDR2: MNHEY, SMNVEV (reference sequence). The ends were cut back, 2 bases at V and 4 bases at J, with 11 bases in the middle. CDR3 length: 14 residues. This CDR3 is CASSLRGSFYGYTF. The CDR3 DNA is TGTGCCAGCAGTTTAAGAGGTTCCTTCTATGGCTACACCTTC.

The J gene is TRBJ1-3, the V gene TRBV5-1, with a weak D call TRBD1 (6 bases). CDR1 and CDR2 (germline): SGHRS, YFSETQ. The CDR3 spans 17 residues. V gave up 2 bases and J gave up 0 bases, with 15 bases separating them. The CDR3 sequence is CASSLSGQKSSGNTIYF. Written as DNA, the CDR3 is TGCGCCAGCAGCTTATCTGGACAGAAGAGCTCTGGAAACACCATATATTTT.

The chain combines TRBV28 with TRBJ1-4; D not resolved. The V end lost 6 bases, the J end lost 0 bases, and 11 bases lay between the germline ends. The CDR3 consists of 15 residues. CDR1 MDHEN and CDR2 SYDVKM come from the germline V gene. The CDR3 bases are TGTGCCAGCAGGGGAGTTATTGCAACTAATGAAAAACTGTTTTTT. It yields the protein CASRGVIATNEKLFF.

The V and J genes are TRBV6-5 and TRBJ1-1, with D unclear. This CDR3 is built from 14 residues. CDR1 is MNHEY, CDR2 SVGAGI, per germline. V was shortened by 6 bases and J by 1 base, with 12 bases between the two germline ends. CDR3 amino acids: CASSRWEGNTEAFF. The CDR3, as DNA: TGTGCCAGCAGCCGCTGGGAGGGGAACACTGAAGCTTTCTTT.

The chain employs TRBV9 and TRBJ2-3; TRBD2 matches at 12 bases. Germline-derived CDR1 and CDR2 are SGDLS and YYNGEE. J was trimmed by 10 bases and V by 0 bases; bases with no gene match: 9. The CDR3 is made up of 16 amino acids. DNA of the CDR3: TGTGCCAGCAGCGTAGTACTAGCGGGGGGAATGATGGCGCAGTATTTT. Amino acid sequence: CASSVVLAGGMMAQYF.

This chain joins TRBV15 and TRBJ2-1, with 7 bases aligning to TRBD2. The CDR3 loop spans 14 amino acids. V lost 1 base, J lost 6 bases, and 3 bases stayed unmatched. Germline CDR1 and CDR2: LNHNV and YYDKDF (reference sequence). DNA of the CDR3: TGTGCCACCAGCAGAGTTGCGGGGGTCAATGAGCAGTTCTTC. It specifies CATSRVAGVNEQFF.

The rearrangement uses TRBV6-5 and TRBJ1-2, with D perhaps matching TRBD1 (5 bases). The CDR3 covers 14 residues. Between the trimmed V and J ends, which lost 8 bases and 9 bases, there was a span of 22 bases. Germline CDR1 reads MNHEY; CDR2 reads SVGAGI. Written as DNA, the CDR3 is TGTGCCAGCGGTCTAGGGGTTGACCACCAGAGCTACACCTTC. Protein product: CASGLGVDHQSYTF.

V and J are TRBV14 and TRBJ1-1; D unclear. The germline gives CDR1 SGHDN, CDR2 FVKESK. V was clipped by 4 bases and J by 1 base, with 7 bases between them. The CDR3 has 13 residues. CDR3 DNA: TGTGCCAGCAGCCCACTCGGGAACACTGAAGCTTTCTTT. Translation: CASSPLGNTEAFF.

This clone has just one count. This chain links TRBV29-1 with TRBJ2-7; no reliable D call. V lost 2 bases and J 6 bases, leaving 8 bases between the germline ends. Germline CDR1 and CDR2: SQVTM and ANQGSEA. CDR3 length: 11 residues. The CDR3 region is CSVETTGEQYF. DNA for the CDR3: TGCAGCGTTGAAACAACGGGCGAGCAGTACTTC.

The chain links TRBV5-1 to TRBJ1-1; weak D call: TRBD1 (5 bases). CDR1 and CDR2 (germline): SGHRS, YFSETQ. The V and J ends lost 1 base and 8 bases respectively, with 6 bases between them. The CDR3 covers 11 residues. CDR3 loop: CASSLRGEAFF. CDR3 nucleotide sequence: TGCGCCAGCAGCTTGCGGGGGGAAGCTTTCTTT.

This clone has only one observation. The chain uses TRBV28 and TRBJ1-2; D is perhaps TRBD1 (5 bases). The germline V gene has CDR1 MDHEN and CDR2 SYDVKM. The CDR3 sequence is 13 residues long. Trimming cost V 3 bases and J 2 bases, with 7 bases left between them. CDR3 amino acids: CASSLGGNYGYTF. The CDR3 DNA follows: TGTGCCAGCAGTTTGGGGGGAAACTATGGCTACACCTTC.

CDR3 sequence reads: CASSGGNSYEQYF. In nucleotides, the CDR3 is TGTGCCAGTTCCGGAGGAAACTCCTACGAGCAGTACTTC. The gene calls are TRBV6-5 and TRBJ2-7, with D tentatively TRBD2 (5 bases). This CDR3 is 13 amino acids long. Trimming left V 9 bases short and J 0 bases short, with 12 bases between. The germline V gene encodes CDR1 MNHEY and CDR2 SVGAGI.

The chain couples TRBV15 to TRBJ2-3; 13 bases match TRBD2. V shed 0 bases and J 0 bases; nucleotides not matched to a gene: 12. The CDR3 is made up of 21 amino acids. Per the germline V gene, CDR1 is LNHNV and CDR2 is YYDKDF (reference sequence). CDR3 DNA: TGTGCCACCAGCAGAGATAGCAGACTAGCGGGGGGCGGATCTAGCACAGATACGCAGTATTTT. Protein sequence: CATSRDSRLAGGGSSTDTQYF.

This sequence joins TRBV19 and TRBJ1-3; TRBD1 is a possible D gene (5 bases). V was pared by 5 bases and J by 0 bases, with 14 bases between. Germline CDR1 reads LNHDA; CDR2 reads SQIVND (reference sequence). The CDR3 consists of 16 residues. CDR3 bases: TGTGCCAGTAGTGGGTACAGGTCAAGCTCTGGAAACACCATATATTTT. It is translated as CASSGYRSSSGNTIYF. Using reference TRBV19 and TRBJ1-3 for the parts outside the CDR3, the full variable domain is DGGITQSPKYLFRKEGQNVTLSCEQNLNHDAMYWYRQDPGQGLRLIYYSQIVNDFQKGDIAEGYSVSREKKESFPLTVTSAQKNPTAFYLCASSGYRSSSGNTIYFGEGSWLTVV.

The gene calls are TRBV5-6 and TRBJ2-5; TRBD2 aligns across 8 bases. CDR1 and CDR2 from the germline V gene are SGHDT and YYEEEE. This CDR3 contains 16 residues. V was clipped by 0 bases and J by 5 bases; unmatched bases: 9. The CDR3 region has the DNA TGTGCCAGCAGCTTGGGGGTAGCGGGGTCGGCGGAGACCCAGTACTTC. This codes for CASSLGVAGSAETQYF.

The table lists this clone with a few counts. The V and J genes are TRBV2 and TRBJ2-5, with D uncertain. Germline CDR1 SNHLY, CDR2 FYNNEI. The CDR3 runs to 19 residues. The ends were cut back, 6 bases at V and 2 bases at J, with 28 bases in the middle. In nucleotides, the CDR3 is TGTGCCAGCAGGGAACTCCTTTCTCCGTCAGGTCTTCGGCAAGAGACCCAGTACTTC. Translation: CASRELLSPSGLRQETQYF.

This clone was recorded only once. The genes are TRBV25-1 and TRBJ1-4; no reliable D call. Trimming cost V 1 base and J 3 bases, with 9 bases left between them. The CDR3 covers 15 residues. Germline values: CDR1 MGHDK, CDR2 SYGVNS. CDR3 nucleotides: TGTGCCAGCAGTGAATCGGGGAGGCCTAATGAAAAACTGTTTTTT. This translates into CASSESGRPNEKLFF.

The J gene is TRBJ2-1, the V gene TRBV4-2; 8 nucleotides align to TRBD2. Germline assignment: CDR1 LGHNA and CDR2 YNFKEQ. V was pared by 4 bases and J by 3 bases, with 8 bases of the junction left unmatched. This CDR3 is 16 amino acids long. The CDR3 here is CASSRELAGGYNEQFF. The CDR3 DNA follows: TGTGCCAGCAGCCGCGAGCTAGCGGGTGGCTACAATGAGCAGTTCTTC.

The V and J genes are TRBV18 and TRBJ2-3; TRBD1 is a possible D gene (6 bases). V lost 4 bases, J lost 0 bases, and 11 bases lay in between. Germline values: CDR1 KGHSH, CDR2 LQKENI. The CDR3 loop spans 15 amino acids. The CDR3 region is CASSLDTGSTDTQYF. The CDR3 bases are TGTGCCAGCTCACTAGACACAGGGAGCACAGATACGCAGTATTTT.

The CDR3 DNA is TGTGCCAGCAGCGGGACAGTGGCTTTCTTT. This translates into CASSGTVAFF. The chain carries TRBV13 and TRBJ1-1, with 7 bases fitting TRBD1. CDR3 length equals 10 residues. Germline V lookup: CDR1 PRHDT, CDR2 FYEKMQ (reference sequence). V dropped 5 bases and J dropped 11; count of bases not matched to a gene: 2.

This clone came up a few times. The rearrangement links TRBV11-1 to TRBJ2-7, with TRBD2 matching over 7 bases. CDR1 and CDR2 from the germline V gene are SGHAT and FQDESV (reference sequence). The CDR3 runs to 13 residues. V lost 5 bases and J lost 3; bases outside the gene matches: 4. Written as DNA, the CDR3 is TGTGCCAGCAGCCAGACTAGCATCTACGAGCAGTACTTC. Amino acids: CASSQTSIYEQYF.

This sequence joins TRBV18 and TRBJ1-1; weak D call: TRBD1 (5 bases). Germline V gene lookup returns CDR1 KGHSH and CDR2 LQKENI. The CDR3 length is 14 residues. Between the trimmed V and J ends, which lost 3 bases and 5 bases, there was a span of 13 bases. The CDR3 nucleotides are TGTGCCAGCTCACCTCCCAGGGATCGGACTGAAGCTTTCTTT. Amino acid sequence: CASSPPRDRTEAFF. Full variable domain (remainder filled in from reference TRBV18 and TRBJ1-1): NAGVMQNPRHLVRRRGQEARLRCSPMKGHSHVYWYRQLPEEGLKFMVYLQKENIIDESGMPKERFSAEFPKEGPSILRIQQVVRGDSAAYFCASSPPRDRTEAFFGQGTRLTVV.

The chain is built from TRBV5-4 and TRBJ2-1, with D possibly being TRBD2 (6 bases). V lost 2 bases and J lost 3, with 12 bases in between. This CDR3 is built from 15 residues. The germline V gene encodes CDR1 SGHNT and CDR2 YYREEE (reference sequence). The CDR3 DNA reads TGTGCCAGCAGCTTATCTCGGGGGAGCTACAATGAGCAGTTCTTC. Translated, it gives CASSLSRGSYNEQFF.

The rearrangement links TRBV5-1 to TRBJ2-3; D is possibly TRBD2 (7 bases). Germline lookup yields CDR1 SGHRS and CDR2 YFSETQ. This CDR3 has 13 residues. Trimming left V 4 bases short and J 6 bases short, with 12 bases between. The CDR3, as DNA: TGCGCCAGCAGCGGCGCGGGGGCTGATACGCAGTATTTT. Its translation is CASSGAGADTQYF.

In nucleotides, the CDR3 is TGTGCCAGCAGTGAATCGTCCTTCGGGGGGAGGTATGGCTACACCTTC. This translates into CASSESSFGGRYGYTF. This chain connects TRBV2 to TRBJ1-2, with D tentatively TRBD1 (5 bases). CDR1 is SNHLY and CDR2 is FYNNEI in the germline V gene. Trimming removed 2 bases from V and 5 bases from J, with 18 bases in between. The CDR3 extends over 16 amino acids.

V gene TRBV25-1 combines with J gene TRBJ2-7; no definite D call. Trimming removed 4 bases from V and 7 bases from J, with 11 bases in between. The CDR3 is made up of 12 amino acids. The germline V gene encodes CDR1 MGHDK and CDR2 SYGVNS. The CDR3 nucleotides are TGTGCCAGCAGTGGACCGTCCGGGGAGCAGTACTTC. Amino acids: CASSGPSGEQYF.

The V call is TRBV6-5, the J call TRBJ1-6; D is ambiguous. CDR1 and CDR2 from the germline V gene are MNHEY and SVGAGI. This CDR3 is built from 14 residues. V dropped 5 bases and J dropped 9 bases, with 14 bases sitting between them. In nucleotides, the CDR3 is TGTGCCAGCAGTAGATCCGCGGCGGGTTCACCCCTCCACTTT. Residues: CASSRSAAGSPLHF.

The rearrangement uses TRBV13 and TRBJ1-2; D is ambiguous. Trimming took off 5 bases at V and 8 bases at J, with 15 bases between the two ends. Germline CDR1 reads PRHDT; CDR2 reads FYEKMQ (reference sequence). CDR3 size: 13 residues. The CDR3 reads CASSADTARGYTF. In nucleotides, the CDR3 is TGTGCCAGCAGCGCTGACACGGCTCGCGGCTACACCTTC.

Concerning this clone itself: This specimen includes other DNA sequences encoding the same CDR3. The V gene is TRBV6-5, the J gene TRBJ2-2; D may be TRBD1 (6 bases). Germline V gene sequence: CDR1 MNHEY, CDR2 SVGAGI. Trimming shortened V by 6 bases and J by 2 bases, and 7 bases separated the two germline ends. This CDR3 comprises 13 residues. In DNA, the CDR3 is TGTGCCAGCAGGGACAGCAACACCGGGGAGCTGTTTTTT. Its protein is CASRDSNTGELFF.